A single sample is the source of the 27 T cell receptor beta chains below, sequenced in a study of T cells expressing NK-cell markers. No DNA is given; TCRdb re-called the 5' RACE reads and lists each CDR3 protein once. The specimen's table records about 260,000 distinct CDR3 sequences. Sequenced material: blood T cells: a sorted CD56 or NKG2C T cell subset, CD4+ or CD8+ T cells, or bulk PBMC T cells (not recorded which). These TCRs come from a woman aged 18-70 years in good health.

This chain uses TRBV20-1 with TRBJ2-6. The germline V gene encodes CDR1 DFQATT and CDR2 SNEGSKA (reference sequence). The CDR3 is made up of 15 amino acids. Here the CDR3 reads CSASPRVSGANVLTF.

V is TRBV7-3 and J is TRBJ2-7; absent DNA, TCRdb's TRBD1 call cannot be checked. In germline, CDR1 is SGHTA, CDR2 FQGTGA. The CDR3 extends over 13 amino acids. CDR3 sequence: CASPFFRAYEQYF.

V and J are TRBV12-3 or TRBV12-4 and TRBJ2-1. CDR3 length equals 11 residues. The CDR3 is CASRRDNEQFF.

The chain combines TRBV5-1 with TRBJ1-2; no DNA is available, so the TRBD1 call from TCRdb remains unchecked. The CDR3 extends over 14 amino acids. Germline CDR1 is SGHRS and CDR2 is YFSETQ. CDR3 protein: CASSLVSGQGGYTF.

CDR3 protein: CASSLNRANTEAFF. The chain recombines TRBV7-9 with TRBJ1-1; without DNA, the TCRdb call of TRBD1 cannot be checked. Germline values: CDR1 SEHNR, CDR2 FQNEAQ (reference sequence). This CDR3 spans 14 amino acids.

The CDR3 sequence is CASSFGEETQYF. The chain has TRBV5-6 and TRBJ2-5. The CDR3 is made up of 12 amino acids. Looked up from germline, CDR1 is SGHDT and CDR2 is YYEEEE.

J is TRBJ2-1 and V is TRBV3-1; TCRdb's assignment of TRBD2 cannot be checked, as there is no DNA. The CDR3 length is 16 residues. From germline, CDR1 is LGHDT and CDR2 YNNKEL (reference sequence). The CDR3 is CASSPLGGGSGNEQFF.

CDR3 region: CASSPGGWSNQPQHF. The genes are TRBV12-3 or TRBV12-4 and TRBJ1-5; the TRBD1 assignment by TCRdb is unverifiable without DNA. This CDR3 comprises 15 residues.

The chain combines TRBV18 with TRBJ2-6. Germline CDR1 and CDR2: KGHSH and LQKENI. The CDR3 contains 16 residues. The CDR3 region is CASSPRTFPGANVLTF.

This chain uses TRBV6-5 with TRBJ2-1; TCRdb's D call of TRBD2 is untestable without DNA. The V gene's germline CDR1 is MNHEY and CDR2 SVGAGI. CDR3 length: 15 residues. CDR3 sequence: CASSYLREKPNEQFF.

V usage is TRBV7-2 and J usage is TRBJ2-3; TCRdb's D gene call, TRBD2, goes unchecked for lack of DNA. Germline V gives CDR1 SGHTA, CDR2 FQGNSA. The CDR3 is 15 amino acids. The CDR3 is CASSPSGGITDTQYF.

The chain has TRBV20-1 and TRBJ2-2; TCRdb reports TRBD1, a call that lacks DNA to check it against. The CDR3 has 14 amino acids. Germline assignment: CDR1 DFQATT and CDR2 SNEGSKA (reference sequence). This CDR3 reads CSAQGLSNTGELFF.

This rearrangement joins TRBV14 to TRBJ2-1. The CDR3 totals 16 residues. Germline CDR1 is SGHDN and CDR2 is FVKESK. The CDR3 sequence: CASSQVLGPSYNEQFF.

The CDR3 region is CASSPRGYSGNTIYF. This sequence joins TRBV18 and TRBJ1-3. The CDR3 is 15 residues long. Germline V lookup: CDR1 KGHSH, CDR2 LQKENI.

V and J are TRBV6-1 and TRBJ1-1; TCRdb picks TRBD1, but there is no DNA to check that call. The CDR3 has 13 amino acids. Looked up from germline, CDR1 is MNHNS and CDR2 is SASEGT. CDR3 region: CASTREAGTEAFF.

This chain joins TRBV29-1 and TRBJ1-1. The CDR3 consists of 13 residues. Looked up from germline, CDR1 is SQVTM and CDR2 is ANQGSEA. The CDR3 reads CSVRPYVRTEAFF.

The V and J genes are TRBV18 and TRBJ2-7; the D call of TRBD1 rests on TCRdb alone, since no DNA is present to check it. This CDR3 contains 14 residues. Germline-derived CDR1 and CDR2 are KGHSH and LQKENI. CDR3 protein: CASSPRDASYEQYF.

This chain connects TRBV30 to TRBJ1-1; there is no DNA to check the TCRdb D call of TRBD1. The CDR3 runs to 12 residues. The germline V gene has CDR1 GTSNPN and CDR2 SVGIG (reference sequence). CDR3 region: CAWGTGVTEAFF.

The chain uses TRBV20-1 and TRBJ2-1; TCRdb calls TRBD2, which cannot be checked without DNA. The V gene's germline CDR1 is DFQATT and CDR2 SNEGSKA (reference sequence). This CDR3 spans 15 amino acids. The chain's CDR3 is CSASPTSGSIYEQFF.

This chain joins TRBV29-1 and TRBJ2-2; the TRBD1 assignment by TCRdb is unverifiable without DNA. This CDR3 comprises 12 residues. From germline, CDR1 is SQVTM and CDR2 ANQGSEA. CDR3 sequence reads: CSAQGFTGELFF.

J is TRBJ2-2 and V is TRBV18; TCRdb reports TRBD2, a call that lacks DNA to check it against. The CDR3 runs to 19 residues. The V gene's germline CDR1 is KGHSH and CDR2 LQKENI. The CDR3 sequence: CASSPSGSYLFANTGELFF.

This chain connects TRBV7-2 to TRBJ2-5; the D gene TCRdb calls, TRBD2, cannot be checked with no DNA. This CDR3 is built from 17 residues. Germline V gene sequence: CDR1 SGHTA, CDR2 FQGNSA. CDR3 region: CASSLASGGPAQETQYF. Combining the CDR3 with reference TRBV7-2 and TRBJ2-5 gives the whole variable domain GAGVSQSPSNKVTEKGKDVELRCDPISGHTALYWYRQSLGQGLEFLIYFQGNSAPDKSGLPSDRFSAERTGGSVSTLTIQRTQQEDSAVYLCASSLASGGPAQETQYFGPGTRLLVL.

The V and J genes are TRBV12-3 or TRBV12-4 and TRBJ2-7; TCRdb names TRBD1, which stays unverified in the absence of DNA. This CDR3 region has 11 residues. Here the CDR3 reads CASTQGSEQYF.

V and J are TRBV12-3 or TRBV12-4 and TRBJ1-2. This CDR3 has 14 amino acids. The CDR3 here is CASTSRTASYGYTF.

The chain is built from TRBV6-2 or TRBV6-3 and TRBJ1-2; TCRdb's D gene call, TRBD1, goes unchecked for lack of DNA. The CDR3 totals 15 residues. The germline gives CDR1 MNHEY, CDR2 SVGEGT. The CDR3: CASSSPPQGRYGYTF.

The chain recombines TRBV12-3 or TRBV12-4 with TRBJ2-1. The CDR3 consists of 12 residues. The CDR3 reads CASSFGSGEQFF.

V usage is TRBV20-1 and J usage is TRBJ2-3; TCRdb proposes TRBD2, but this gene call is untestable without DNA. This CDR3 is built from 16 residues. CDR1 DFQATT and CDR2 SNEGSKA come from the germline V gene (reference sequence). The CDR3 loop reads CSARDRGRRGADTQYF.